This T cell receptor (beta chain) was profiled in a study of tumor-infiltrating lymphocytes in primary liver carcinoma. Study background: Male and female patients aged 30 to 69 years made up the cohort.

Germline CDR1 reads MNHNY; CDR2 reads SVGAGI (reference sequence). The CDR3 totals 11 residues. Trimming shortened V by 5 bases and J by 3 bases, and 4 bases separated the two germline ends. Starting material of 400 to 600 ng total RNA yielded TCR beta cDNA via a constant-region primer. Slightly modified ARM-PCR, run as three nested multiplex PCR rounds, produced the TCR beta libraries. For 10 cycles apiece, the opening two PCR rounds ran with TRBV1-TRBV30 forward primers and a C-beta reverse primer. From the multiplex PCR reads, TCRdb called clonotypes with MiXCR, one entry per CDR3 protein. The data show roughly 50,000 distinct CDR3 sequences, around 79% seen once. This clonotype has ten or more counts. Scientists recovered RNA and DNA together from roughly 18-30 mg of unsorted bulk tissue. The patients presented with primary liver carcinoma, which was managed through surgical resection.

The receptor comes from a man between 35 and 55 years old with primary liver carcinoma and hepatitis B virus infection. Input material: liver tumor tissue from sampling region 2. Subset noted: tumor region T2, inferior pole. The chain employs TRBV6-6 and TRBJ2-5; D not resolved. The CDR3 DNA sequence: TGTGCCAGCAGTACCGAAGAGACCCAGTACTTC. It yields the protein CASSTEETQYF.